A single sample gave rise to the 22 T cell receptor beta chains below, sequenced in a study of T cells in Graves' hyperthyroidism and ophthalmopathy. Amplification targeted TCR beta CDR3 regions from RNA transcripts. A first-round RT-PCR of the TCR CDR3 used the HTBI primer set. TCRdb called the multiplex PCR reads again in MiXCR, with one record for every CDR3 protein. The sample shows about 610,000 distinct CDR3 sequences, about a sixth of them seen only once. The sample taken for sequencing was blood. These receptors were collected from a woman aged 40 to 50 with Graves' ophthalmopathy.

The J gene is TRBJ1-1, the V gene TRBV20-1; D is undetermined. The CDR3 spans 11 residues. Germline CDR1 is DFQATT and CDR2 is SNEGSKA (reference sequence). Trimming stripped 4 bases from V and 7 bases from J, with 10 bases between. DNA for the CDR3: TGCAGTGCTATTCGAGACATTGAAGCTTTCTTT. Protein: CSAIRDIEAFF.

CDR3 sequence: CATSDLGNEQFF. In DNA, the CDR3 is TGTGCCACCAGTGATTTGGGCAATGAGCAGTTCTTC. The chain recombines TRBV24-1 with TRBJ2-1; no firm D call. CDR3 length: 12 residues. Germline V gene lookup returns CDR1 KGHDR and CDR2 SFDVKD. Trimming removed 0 bases at V and 6 bases at J, with 2 bases between.

This clonotype showed up just once. The J gene is TRBJ1-2, the V gene TRBV30; 7 bases agree with TRBD1. Germline lookup yields CDR1 GTSNPN and CDR2 SVGIG (reference sequence). The CDR3 covers 13 residues. After removal of 2 bases from V and 7 bases from J, the junction contained 7 bases not matched to a gene. The CDR3 here is CAWSTGQRSGYTF. Here the CDR3 DNA reads TGTGCCTGGAGTACGGGACAGAGGAGTGGCTACACCTTC.

This clonotype was seen a few times. V usage is TRBV9 and J usage is TRBJ2-7, with TRBD2 matching over 7 bases. Trimming cost V 0 bases and J 5 bases; bases outside gene matches: 2. The CDR3 length is 13 residues. Per germline, CDR1 SGDLS and CDR2 YYNGEE. CDR3 region: CASSVALADEQYF. Written as DNA, the CDR3 is TGTGCCAGCAGCGTAGCCCTAGCGGACGAGCAGTACTTC.

The rearrangement links TRBV20-1 to TRBJ2-7; D gene uncertain. Trimming shortened V by 0 bases and J by 3 bases, and 3 bases separated the two germline ends. Germline CDR1 and CDR2: DFQATT and SNEGSKA (reference sequence). This CDR3 has 11 residues. The CDR3 coding sequence is TGCAGTGCTAGAGAATACTACGAGCAGTACTTC. Its protein is CSAREYYEQYF.

The sample holds many counts of this clonotype. As DNA, the CDR3 is TGTGCCAGCAGCTCCACCGCCTTGGGAGGCGAGCAGTACTTC. This gives the protein CASSSTALGGEQYF. This sequence joins TRBV7-9 and TRBJ2-7, with D possibly matching TRBD2 (6 bases). Trimming pared 4 bases from V and 6 bases from J, leaving 16 bases between. The CDR3 has 14 residues. CDR1 is SEHNR and CDR2 is FQNEAQ in the germline V gene (reference sequence).

This clonotype was recorded at least ten times. The V and J genes are TRBV2 and TRBJ2-1; TRBD2 matches at 10 bases. With V trimmed by 6 bases and J by 6 bases, 8 bases remained unmatched. CDR1 is SNHLY, CDR2 FYNNEI, per germline. There are 15 residues in the CDR3. CDR3 loop: CASRTSGGALNEQFF. The CDR3 nucleotides read TGTGCCAGCAGAACGAGCGGGGGGGCCCTCAATGAGCAGTTCTTC.

The chain is built from TRBV3-1 and TRBJ2-2, with D perhaps given as TRBD1 or TRBD2 (5 bases each). The CDR3 spans 15 residues. Trimming left V 0 bases short and J 7 bases short, with 12 bases between. Germline V CDR1 and CDR2: LGHDT, YNNKEL (reference sequence). CDR3 in amino acids: CASSQDGAAGGELFF. CDR3 nucleotides: TGTGCCAGCAGCCAAGATGGGGCTGCGGGCGGGGAGCTGTTTTTT. The full variable domain, its missing parts supplied by reference TRBV3-1 and TRBJ2-2, is DTAVSQTPKYLVTQMGNDKSIKCEQNLGHDTMYWYKQDSKKFLKIMFSYNNKELIINETVPNRFSPKSPDKAHLNLHINSLELGDSAVYFCASSQDGAAGGELFFGEGSRLTVL.

This clonotype was counted ten times or more. This chain uses TRBV12-3 or TRBV12-4 with TRBJ1-5; D might be TRBD1 (6 bases). The CDR3 sequence is 14 residues long. Trimming cost V 4 bases and J 3 bases, with 10 bases left between them. CDR3 region: CASSYGQSNQPQHF. The DNA of the CDR3 is TGTGCCAGCAGTTACGGACAGTCCAATCAGCCCCAGCATTTT.

The table lists this clonotype with many counts. This rearrangement joins TRBV2 to TRBJ2-7, with TRBD1 matching over 9 bases. The ends lost 5 bases at V and 7 bases at J; junction bases unmatched: 9. This CDR3 has 14 amino acids. CDR1 is SNHLY, CDR2 FYNNEI, per germline. CDR3 in DNA: TGTGCCAGCAGTACCGGGACAGGGTTGGTAGAGCAGTACTTC. This sequence encodes CASSTGTGLVEQYF. Full variable domain (missing parts from reference TRBV2 and TRBJ2-7): EPEVTQTPSHQVTQMGQEVILRCVPISNHLYFYWYRQILGQKVEFLVSFYNNEISEKSEIFDDQFSVERPDGSNFTLKIRSTKLEDSAMYFCASSTGTGLVEQYFGPGTRLTVT.

V usage is TRBV5-1 and J usage is TRBJ2-3; TRBD2 agrees at 8 bases. This CDR3 is built from 16 residues. V gave up 4 bases and J gave up 0 bases; unmatched junction bases: 7. Per the germline V gene, CDR1 is SGHRS and CDR2 is YFSETQ. The CDR3 spells CASSVLAGTSTDTQYF. The CDR3 coding sequence is TGCGCCAGCAGCGTGTTAGCGGGGACCAGCACAGATACGCAGTATTTT.

The chain links TRBV28 to TRBJ1-2; D is undetermined. With 8 bases removed from V and 8 bases from J, the gap between germline ends came to 12 bases. The CDR3 extends over 11 amino acids. CDR1 is MDHEN and CDR2 is SYDVKM in the germline V gene. The CDR3 sequence is CASYGFRGYTF. CDR3 bases: TGTGCCAGCTACGGATTTCGAGGCTACACCTTC.

The chain employs TRBV19 and TRBJ1-1; no definite D call. The CDR3 is made up of 14 amino acids. The ends were cut back, 6 bases at V and 0 bases at J, with 11 bases in the middle. Looked up from germline, CDR1 is LNHDA and CDR2 is SQIVND (reference sequence). The CDR3: CASSPGSVNTEAFF. In DNA, the CDR3 is TGTGCCAGTAGCCCCGGCAGTGTGAACACTGAAGCTTTCTTT.

This clonotype showed up many times. The V gene is TRBV27, the J gene TRBJ2-7; TRBD2 agrees at 7 bases. The V segment lost 6 bases and the J segment 2 bases; nucleotides outside the gene matches: 13. Per germline, CDR1 MNHEY and CDR2 SMNVEV (reference sequence). The CDR3 extends over 16 amino acids. Here the CDR3 DNA reads TGTGCCAGCAGAACCTATCTAGCGGAGAGGACCTACGAGCAGTACTTC. Translating gives CASRTYLAERTYEQYF.

The chain has TRBV2 and TRBJ2-5, with TRBD2 identical over 9 bases. V trimming: 6 bases; J trimming: 4 bases; junction bases outside the gene matches: 6. Germline V gene lookup returns CDR1 SNHLY and CDR2 FYNNEI. This CDR3 is 14 amino acids long. The DNA of the CDR3 is TGTGCCAGCAGCATTCCAGCGGGAGGAGAGACCCAGTACTTC. Translation gives CASSIPAGGETQYF.

The chain joins TRBV6-1 to TRBJ1-1; D not resolved. Deletions cut 7 bases from V and 0 bases from J, with 21 bases between. The V gene's germline CDR1 is MNHNS and CDR2 SASEGT. The CDR3 extends over 17 amino acids. CDR3 residues: CASTPGPSYGLNTEAFF. CDR3 bases: TGTGCCAGCACTCCGGGCCCGTCCTACGGGTTGAACACTGAAGCTTTCTTT.

This clonotype was counted at least ten times. The chain combines TRBV12-3 or TRBV12-4 with TRBJ1-1; no definite D call. The CDR3 runs 15 residues. V lost 6 bases and J 6 bases, leaving 20 bases between the germline ends. For the CDR3, the DNA is TGTGCCAGCAGCCCCAGTTTTAAGGTGGGTTCTGAAGCTTTCTTT. Protein sequence: CASSPSFKVGSEAFF.

Many counts were recorded for this clonotype. The gene calls are TRBV28 and TRBJ2-7; 12 bases map to TRBD1. From germline, CDR1 is MDHEN and CDR2 SYDVKM. J lost 9 bases, V lost 6 bases, and 9 bases had no gene match. There are 14 residues in the CDR3. The CDR3 spells CASRTSGTGGVQYF. The CDR3 region has the DNA TGTGCCAGCAGAACCTCCGGGACAGGGGGCGTGCAGTACTTC. Drawing the rest from reference TRBV28 and TRBJ2-7, the complete variable domain is DVKVTQSSRYLVKRTGEKVFLECVQDMDHENMFWYRQDPGLGLRLIYFSYDVKMKEKGDIPEGYSVSREKKERFSLILESASTNQTSMYLCASRTSGTGGVQYFGPGTRLTVT.

This clonotype occurred many times. The rearrangement joins TRBV3-1 to TRBJ1-1; D might be TRBD1 (6 bases). CDR3 length: 16 amino acids. V was trimmed by 4 bases and J by 4 bases, leaving 19 bases between them. The germline V gene has CDR1 LGHDT and CDR2 YNNKEL (reference sequence). In DNA, the CDR3 is TGTGCCAGCAGCCCCTGGGGGCCGGGGTCGTTCACTGAAGCTTTCTTT. Translated, it gives CASSPWGPGSFTEAFF.

The J gene is TRBJ2-7, the V gene TRBV28; possible D gene TRBD2, 5 bases. The CDR3 runs 15 residues. Germline CDR1 MDHEN, CDR2 SYDVKM. V gave up 6 bases and J gave up 0 bases, with 15 bases separating them. CDR3 sequence (DNA): TGTGCCAGCAGCCCCCCTGCCGGGGTCTCCTACGAGCAGTACTTC. Amino acid sequence: CASSPPAGVSYEQYF.

Remarks on this clonotype: This could be a read error, since a much larger clone is one nucleotide away. In nucleotides, the CDR3 is TGTGCCAGCAGCTTAGATCTAGCGGAAGAGACCCAGTACTTC. Its translation is CASSLDLAEETQYF. The chain uses TRBV7-2 and TRBJ2-5, with TRBD2 matching over 7 bases. This CDR3 has 14 residues. J lost 3 bases, V lost 1 base, and 2 bases had no gene match. In germline, CDR1 is SGHTA, CDR2 FQGNSA.

This clonotype was seen many times. V gene TRBV12-3 or TRBV12-4 combines with J gene TRBJ2-1, with D perhaps matching TRBD2 (6 bases). The CDR3 is 13 amino acids. With 2 bases removed from V and 7 bases from J, the gap between germline ends came to 9 bases. Here the CDR3 DNA reads TGTGCCAGCAGTTTAAACGGGGGAAATGAGCAGTTCTTC. Translation gives CASSLNGGNEQFF.